These T cell receptor beta chains were read from a single sample in a study of T cell repertoires in cytomegalovirus infection. Via MiXCR, TCRdb re-called the reads, giving one row per CDR3 protein. In the table there are roughly 180,000 distinct CDR3 sequences, about a sixth of which are singletons. Sequences were obtained from CD8+ T cells from PBMCs. Receptor source: a human donor in good health (CMV status not recorded). Some clones in this sample may be carry-over from other donors' samples. Both conserved end residues are part of each CDR3. The D gene is left open where the match is weak. Some rows have no size entry. The others give once, few or many, or a class for an expanded clone.

d_call	cdr3_length	j_call	v_call	clone_size	cdr3_aa	cdr3_nt
-	14	TRBJ2-7	TRBV6-8	-	CASSYSDATYEQYF	TGTGCCAGCAGTTACTCGGACGCAACCTACGAGCAGTACTTC
-	15	TRBJ2-5	TRBV20-1	few	CSARDRDMGKETQYF	TGCAGTGCTAGAGATCGGGATATGGGGAAAGAGACCCAGTACTTC
-	13	TRBJ1-6	TRBV28	few	CATMPRRNSPLHF	TGTGCCACCATGCCCCGGCGGAATTCACCCCTCCACTTT
-	14	TRBJ2-3	TRBV12-3/TRBV12-4	many	CASSRIGNTDTQYF	TGTGCCAGCAGTCGTATAGGGAACACAGATACGCAGTATTTT
TRBD1	16	TRBJ1-6	TRBV7-2	-	CASSSTGVAGNSPLHF	TGTGCCAGCAGCTCGACAGGGGTCGCGGGGAATTCACCCCTCCACTTT
-	19	TRBJ2-3	TRBV6-2/TRBV6-3	few	CASSYTSIPGHEPSDTQYF	TGTGCCAGCAGTTACACGTCCATACCGGGACACGAGCCATCGGATACGCAGTATTTT
TRBD1	16	TRBJ1-1	TRBV2	many	CASSEATGGTDTEAFF	TGTGCCAGCAGTGAAGCGACAGGGGGGACTGACACTGAAGCTTTCTTT
-	14	TRBJ1-2	TRBV7-4	few	CASSLVWHYYGYTF	TGTGCCAGCAGCTTAGTTTGGCACTACTATGGCTACACCTTC
-	21	TRBJ1-2	TRBV4-1	-	CASSSFLRNGDMAPGDYGYTF	TGCGCCAGCAGCTCGTTCCTTAGAAACGGGGACATGGCGCCTGGGGACTATGGCTACACCTTC
-	12	TRBJ1-1	TRBV7-7	few	CATYDGGVRAFF	TGTGCCACCTACGATGGGGGGGTTCGAGCTTTCTTT
-	13	TRBJ1-4	TRBV29-1	few	CSVDLLGDEKLFF	TGCAGCGTCGACTTACTTGGGGATGAAAAACTGTTTTTT
-	15	TRBJ2-3	TRBV7-9	few	CASRPSAASTDTQYF	TGTGCCAGCAGACCGTCGGCAGCAAGCACAGATACGCAGTATTTT
TRBD2	16	TRBJ2-3	TRBV5-1	-	CASSLASGLGTDTQYF	TGCGCCAGCAGCTTGGCCTCGGGACTAGGCACAGATACGCAGTATTTT
-	14	TRBJ1-3	TRBV7-1	-	CASRSGVSGNTIYF	TGTGCCAGCAGATCGGGAGTTAGTGGAAACACCATATATTTT
TRBD1	15	TRBJ1-5	TRBV6-2/TRBV6-3	few	CASRLGQGSNQPQHF	TGTGCCAGCAGGCTGGGACAGGGGAGCAATCAGCCCCAGCATTTT
-	12	TRBJ2-1	TRBV12-5	few	CASGLGGTEQFF	TGTGCTAGTGGTTTAGGAGGGACTGAGCAGTTCTTC
-	15	TRBJ2-7	TRBV6-6	once	CASSYSESRAYEQYF	TGTGCCAGCAGTTACTCGGAAAGCAGGGCCTACGAGCAGTACTTC
-	15	TRBJ1-1	TRBV6-5	-	CASSYSVLANTEAFF	TGTGCCAGCAGTTACTCTGTATTAGCGAACACTGAAGCTTTCTTT
-	15	TRBJ1-1	TRBV6-2/TRBV6-3	-	CASSSPRRMNTEAFF	TGTGCCAGCAGTTCCCCCCGAAGGATGAACACTGAAGCTTTCTTT
-	14	TRBJ1-1	TRBV19	few	CASRNGIENTEAFF	TGTGCCAGTCGAAATGGGATTGAGAACACTGAAGCTTTCTTT
TRBD1	16	TRBJ2-1	TRBV29-1	few	CSVESWDREVLGEQFF	TGCAGCGTTGAATCCTGGGACAGGGAAGTTTTAGGTGAGCAGTTCTTC
TRBD2	15	TRBJ2-7	TRBV20-1	few	CSARDTQAGAREQYF	TGCAGTGCTAGAGATACCCAAGCGGGGGCGCGGGAGCAGTACTTC
-	15	TRBJ1-5	TRBV7-6	-	CASSLGGGPGQPQHF	TGTGCCAGCAGCTTAGGGGGGGGCCCCGGGCAGCCCCAGCATTTT
TRBD1	15	TRBJ2-3	TRBV7-8	-	CASSNRDRHTDTQYF	TGTGCCAGCAGCAACCGGGACAGACACACAGATACGCAGTATTTT
TRBD2	15	TRBJ2-7	TRBV30	-	CAWSVDAGLAYEQYF	TGTGCCTGGAGTGTAGATGCGGGACTAGCCTACGAGCAGTACTTC
-	13	TRBJ1-1	TRBV12-3/TRBV12-4	-	CASTEGRGPEAFF	TGTGCCAGCACCGAGGGTAGAGGACCTGAAGCTTTCTTT
-	14	TRBJ1-2	TRBV7-9	few	CASSSTGTDYGYTF	TGTGCCAGCAGCTCAACGGGGACCGACTATGGCTACACCTTC
-	15	TRBJ2-6	TRBV12-3/TRBV12-4	-	CASSSPGSGANVLTF	TGTGCCAGCAGTTCGCCAGGATCCGGGGCCAACGTCCTGACTTTC
TRBD1	15	TRBJ2-7	TRBV7-2	few	CASSLDRGLTIEQYF	TGTGCCAGCAGCCTCGACAGGGGGCTAACTATCGAGCAGTACTTC
-	13	TRBJ1-2	TRBV12-3/TRBV12-4	-	CASSLALVRGYTF	TGTGCCAGCAGTCTGGCCCTAGTCCGCGGCTACACCTTC
TRBD1	14	TRBJ2-1	TRBV6-6	-	CASSYRDSGNEQFF	TGTGCCAGCAGTTACAGGGACAGTGGGAATGAGCAGTTCTTC
-	14	TRBJ2-7	TRBV4-3	-	CASSQDSGAYEQYF	TGCGCCAGCAGCCAAGATTCGGGGGCCTACGAGCAGTACTTC
-	14	TRBJ1-2	TRBV5-8	few	CASSPGPLGQGYTF	TGTGCCAGCAGCCCGGGACCCCTCGGACAAGGCTACACCTTC
TRBD1	19	TRBJ1-3	TRBV10-3	medium-sized	CAILMTVTGTGDSGNTIYF	TGTGCCATCTTGATGACTGTGACCGGGACAGGGGATTCTGGAAACACCATATATTTT
-	15	TRBJ2-7	TRBV7-8	-	CASSLEAGTAYEQYF	TGTGCCAGCAGCTTAGAGGCAGGTACCGCCTACGAGCAGTACTTC
TRBD1	14	TRBJ2-1	TRBV19	-	CASSPDRGLHEQFF	TGTGCCAGTAGCCCGGACAGGGGCTTACATGAGCAGTTCTTC
TRBD1	15	TRBJ2-2	TRBV7-9	-	CASSTGQGYTGELFF	TGTGCCAGCAGCACAGGACAGGGGTACACCGGGGAGCTGTTTTTT
-	14	TRBJ1-1	TRBV6-6	-	CASSTSGRVTEAFF	TGTGCCAGCAGTACCTCGGGCAGGGTCACTGAAGCTTTCTTT
TRBD2	14	TRBJ2-1	TRBV7-2	-	CASSYRGGANEQFF	TGTGCCAGCAGCTATCGCGGGGGGGCCAATGAGCAGTTCTTC
-	18	TRBJ2-7	TRBV14	-	CASSLKGSGGIRNYEQYF	TGTGCCAGCAGCCTCAAGGGTTCAGGGGGGATTCGGAACTACGAGCAGTACTTC
-	14	TRBJ2-2	TRBV7-2	many	CASSFGPNTGELFF	TGTGCCAGCAGCTTCGGACCTAACACCGGGGAGCTGTTTTTT
-	15	TRBJ2-6	TRBV20-1	-	CSARQVPPGANVLTF	TGCAGTGCTCGTCAGGTCCCTCCTGGGGCCAACGTCCTGACTTTC
-	16	TRBJ2-2	TRBV7-9	few	CASSSPGARNTGELFF	TGTGCCAGCAGCTCCCCAGGGGCAAGGAACACCGGGGAGCTGTTTTTT
-	15	TRBJ1-1	TRBV7-8	-	CASSLKDSLGTEAFF	TGTGCCAGCAGCCTAAAGGACAGCTTGGGAACTGAAGCTTTCTTT
-	15	TRBJ2-7	TRBV4-3	few	CASSQDSRSSYEQYF	TGCGCCAGCAGCCAAGATAGCAGGTCCTCCTACGAGCAGTACTTC
-	12	TRBJ2-2	TRBV2	-	CASITATGELFF	TGTGCCAGCATTACAGCGACCGGGGAGCTGTTTTTT
-	15	TRBJ2-7	TRBV28	few	CASSLTTGYYYEQYF	TGTGCCAGCAGCCTAACCACAGGTTACTACTACGAGCAGTACTTC
-	17	TRBJ2-5	TRBV12-3/TRBV12-4	few	CASSLLSAGQYPETQYF	TGTGCCAGCAGTCTACTTTCTGCAGGGCAGTACCCAGAGACCCAGTACTTC
TRBD1	14	TRBJ1-1	TRBV28	few	CASRSQGTNTEAFF	TGTGCCAGCAGGTCACAGGGGACCAACACTGAAGCTTTCTTT
-	14	TRBJ1-1	TRBV11-2	-	CASSLWRLGTEAFF	TGTGCCAGCAGCTTATGGCGTCTTGGGACTGAAGCTTTCTTT
TRBD2	16	TRBJ2-3	TRBV28	few	CASSPTSGSRTDTQYF	TGTGCCAGCAGCCCTACTAGCGGGTCTCGCACAGATACGCAGTATTTT
-	13	TRBJ1-1	TRBV5-5	few	CASSRTGNTEAFF	TGTGCCAGCAGCCGCACGGGGAACACTGAAGCTTTCTTT
-	12	TRBJ1-1	TRBV6-1	few	CASSGRPVEAFF	TGTGCCAGCTCCGGGAGACCCGTTGAAGCTTTCTTT